Listed below are T cell receptor beta chains from one sample, sequenced in a study of blood T cell repertoires in COVID-19. Here immunoSEQ multiplex PCR was the method, and the copy in TCRdb shows in-frame clones only, minus some. The sample lists a few hundred thousand clones, 70% to 85% seen once, with about 15% in the top ten. Sequences were obtained from PBMCs or T cells enriched from blood (not recorded which). The receptors stem from a man between 35 and 55 years old who had recovered from COVID-19. CDR3s include the opening cysteine and the closing phenylalanine or tryptophan. Fields, in order: clone size, V gene, D gene, J gene, CDR3 protein, CDR3 DNA. A D gene is named only where the DNA matches it firmly. For some rows the clone size is stated as once, few or many, or as a class when expanded; others skip it.

.,TRBV10-1,.,TRBJ1-1,CARPQGSDTEAFF,TGCGCCAGACCACAGGGATCGGACACTGAAGCTTTCTTT
.,TRBV5-5,.,TRBJ1-2,CASSLKQVGGYTF,TGTGCCAGCAGCTTGAAACAGGTCGGGGGCTACACCTTC
.,TRBV5-1,TRBD2,TRBJ2-2,CASRFGGAETGELFF,TGCGCCAGCAGATTCGGGGGGGCTGAGACCGGGGAGCTGTTTTTT
.,TRBV7-2,.,TRBJ1-5,CASSLVGGGNQPQHF,TGTGCCAGCAGCTTAGTGGGGGGAGGCAATCAGCCCCAGCATTTT
.,TRBV5-1,.,TRBJ1-5,CASSPRAGVQPQHF,TGCGCCAGCAGCCCGAGGGCAGGGGTTCAGCCCCAGCATTTT
.,TRBV27,TRBD1,TRBJ2-7,CASSWTGMYEQYF,TGTGCCAGCAGTTGGACAGGGATGTACGAGCAGTACTTC
.,TRBV15,.,TRBJ2-5,CATSRDGQQETQYF,TGTGCCACCAGCAGAGATGGACAGCAAGAGACCCAGTACTTC
.,TRBV7-8,.,TRBJ1-2,CASSLEEGNYGYTF,TGTGCCAGCAGCTTAGAGGAGGGGAACTATGGCTACACCTTC
.,TRBV4-3,.,TRBJ1-1,CASSPTGKWNTEAFF,TGCGCCAGCAGCCCCACAGGAAAATGGAACACTGAAGCTTTCTTT
few,TRBV11-2,TRBD2,TRBJ2-1,CASSPGLAYNEQFF,TGTGCCAGCAGCCCCGGACTAGCCTACAATGAGCAGTTCTTC
.,TRBV14,.,TRBJ2-2,CASSQFLTGELFF,TGTGCCAGCAGCCAGTTCTTGACCGGGGAGCTGTTTTTT
few,TRBV28,.,TRBJ2-3,CASSPREYTQYF,TGTGCCAGCAGTCCCCGGGAGTATACGCAGTATTTT
.,TRBV19,.,TRBJ2-2,CASTGRPITGELFF,TGTGCCAGTACGGGAAGACCAATCACCGGGGAGCTGTTTTTT
.,TRBV5-5,TRBD1,TRBJ1-6,CASSSSGTGFSYNSPLHF,TGTGCCAGCAGCTCTTCCGGGACAGGGTTTTCATATAATTCACCCCTCCACTTT
many,TRBV15,.,TRBJ2-1,CATSPSGTEYNEQFF,TGTGCCACCAGCCCCTCCGGGACTGAATACAATGAGCAGTTCTTC
.,TRBV6-5,TRBD1,TRBJ2-7,CASTDREHEQYF,TGTGCCAGCACCGACAGGGAACACGAGCAGTACTTC
.,TRBV30,.,TRBJ1-3,CAWSGGGGAGNTIYF,TGTGCCTGGAGTGGAGGGGGAGGGGCTGGAAACACCATATATTTT
.,TRBV2,TRBD2,TRBJ2-3,CASRGVGLAGRDTQYF,TGTGCCAGCAGGGGGGTAGGACTAGCGGGTAGAGATACGCAGTATTTT
.,TRBV30,.,TRBJ2-6,CAWSFSGSGANVLTF,TGTGCCTGGAGTTTCTCAGGATCTGGGGCCAACGTCCTGACTTTC
.,TRBV28,TRBD1,TRBJ2-5,CASSLRTGGAETQYF,TGTGCCAGCAGTTTAAGGACAGGGGGCGCGGAGACCCAGTACTTC
.,TRBV5-1,TRBD1,TRBJ1-1,CASSRGQGNTEAFF,TGCGCCAGCAGCAGGGGACAGGGGAACACTGAAGCTTTCTTT
.,TRBV9,TRBD1,TRBJ2-1,CASSSTAGTGVSEQFF,TGTGCCAGCAGCTCAACGGCCGGGACAGGGGTAAGCGAGCAGTTCTTC
.,TRBV6-6,.,TRBJ1-1,CASSYSKAVNTEAFF,TGTGCCAGCAGTTACTCGAAGGCGGTAAACACTGAAGCTTTCTTT
.,TRBV28,TRBD1,TRBJ2-2,CASSFARGYTGELFF,TGTGCCAGCAGTTTCGCCAGGGGGTATACCGGGGAGCTGTTTTTT
once,TRBV27,.,TRBJ2-1,CASTAGAREQFF,TGTGCCAGCACCGCTGGGGCGCGCGAGCAGTTCTTC
.,TRBV9,TRBD1,TRBJ1-1,CASSPTGVGLNTEAFF,TGTGCCAGCAGCCCTACAGGGGTGGGTTTGAATACTGAAGCTTTCTTT
.,TRBV3-1/TRBV3-2,.,TRBJ2-3,CASSSDSSTDTQYF,TGTGCCAGCAGTAGCGATTCTAGCACAGATACGCAGTATTTT
.,TRBV5-4,TRBD2,TRBJ2-1,CASSIGTSEFNEQFF,TGTGCCAGCAGCATCGGGACTAGCGAATTCAATGAGCAGTTCTTC
.,TRBV9,.,TRBJ1-1,CASSPTPLGTEAFF,TGTGCCAGCAGCCCCACCCCACTTGGCACTGAAGCTTTCTTT
.,TRBV7-3,.,TRBJ1-1,CASTPGGMNTEAFF,TGTGCCAGCACCCCGGGAGGAATGAACACTGAAGCTTTCTTT
.,TRBV14,.,TRBJ1-6,CASSRYGESPLHF,TGTGCCAGCAGTAGGTACGGGGAATCACCCCTCCACTTT
.,TRBV18,.,TRBJ1-4,CASSPRATGGATNEKLFF,TGTGCCAGCTCACCACGGGCGACAGGAGGTGCAACTAATGAAAAACTGTTTTTT
.,TRBV7-8,.,TRBJ1-5,CASSLYAETGDNQPQHF,TGTGCCAGCAGCTTATATGCGGAAACGGGAGACAATCAGCCCCAGCATTTT
.,TRBV19,.,TRBJ2-1,CASSRLGASSYNEQFF,TGTGCCAGTAGTAGATTGGGGGCCAGCTCCTACAATGAGCAGTTCTTC
few,TRBV2,.,TRBJ2-7,CASRAEVYEQYF,TGTGCCAGCAGGGCAGAAGTCTACGAGCAGTACTTC
.,TRBV30,.,TRBJ1-1,CAWSVPMDPGGTEAFF,TGTGCCTGGAGTGTTCCTATGGATCCCGGAGGCACTGAAGCTTTCTTT
.,TRBV21-1,.,TRBJ2-3,CASSKDWQRGRGTDTQYF,TGTGCCAGCAGCAAAGATTGGCAGCGGGGGCGAGGCACAGATACGCAGTATTTT
.,TRBV7-8,TRBD2,TRBJ2-1,CASSFGTSGSPNEQFF,TGTGCCAGCAGCTTCGGGACTAGCGGATCGCCCAATGAGCAGTTCTTC
few,TRBV24-1,.,TRBJ2-7,CATSAGQLSSYEQYF,TGTGCCACCAGTGCAGGGCAATTAAGCTCCTACGAGCAGTACTTC
few,TRBV27,.,TRBJ1-3,CASSPPGVSGNTIYF,TGTGCCAGCAGTCCCCCCGGGGTCTCTGGAAACACCATATATTTT
.,TRBV5-5,TRBD1,TRBJ2-7,CASSSGQGYEQYF,TGTGCCAGCAGCTCGGGACAGGGGTACGAGCAGTACTTC
few,TRBV5-1,.,TRBJ2-7,CASSVQGTSYEQYF,TGCGCCAGCAGCGTCCAGGGGACCTCCTACGAGCAGTACTTC
.,TRBV7-8,TRBD1,TRBJ1-4,CASSLTGTGAEKLFF,TGTGCCAGCAGCTTAACCGGGACAGGGGCTGAAAAACTGTTTTTT
.,TRBV11-2,.,TRBJ1-6,CASSLSSSYNSPLHF,TGTGCCAGCAGCTTGAGTAGCTCCTATAATTCACCCCTCCACTTT
.,TRBV2,.,TRBJ1-5,CASRARVKPYSNQPQHF,TGTGCCAGCAGAGCCCGGGTGAAACCCTATAGCAATCAGCCCCAGCATTTT
.,TRBV5-1,TRBD2,TRBJ2-3,CASNRGTSSTDTQYF,TGCGCCAGCAACCGGGGGACTAGCAGCACAGATACGCAGTATTTT
.,TRBV6-5,TRBD2,TRBJ2-2,CASSSGRDTGELFF,TGTGCCAGCTCTAGCGGGAGGGACACCGGGGAGCTGTTTTTT
few,TRBV7-3,.,TRBJ2-3,CASSAQSTDTQYF,TGTGCCAGCAGCGCACAGAGCACAGATACGCAGTATTTT
.,TRBV11-2,.,TRBJ2-7,CASSPPAGTLYEQYF,TGTGCCAGCAGCCCACCAGCCGGGACACTCTACGAGCAGTACTTC
once,TRBV28,.,TRBJ2-2,CASIQDTGELFF,TGTGCCAGCATTCAGGACACCGGGGAGCTGTTTTTT
.,TRBV5-1,TRBD2,TRBJ2-1,CASSLGTSGTRNEQFF,TGCGCCAGCAGCCTCGGGACTAGCGGGACGAGAAATGAGCAGTTCTTC
.,TRBV9,.,TRBJ1-3,CASSPQGSYGNTIYF,TGTGCCAGCAGCCCTCAGGGCTCCTATGGAAACACCATATATTTT
once,TRBV6-6,.,TRBJ1-1,CASKTDTYEAFF,TGTGCCAGTAAGACAGATACTTATGAAGCTTTCTTT
.,TRBV30,.,TRBJ1-4,CAWSARGATNEKLFF,TGTGCCTGGAGTGCCCGGGGTGCAACTAATGAAAAACTGTTTTTT
.,TRBV28,TRBD2,TRBJ2-1,CASSSPLISGSRLGEQFF,TGTGCCAGCAGTTCCCCTTTAATTAGCGGGAGTCGTCTGGGTGAGCAGTTCTTC
.,TRBV2,TRBD2,TRBJ2-1,CASSERSGGASEQFF,TGTGCCAGCAGTGAACGTAGCGGGGGGGCAAGTGAGCAGTTCTTC
.,TRBV18,TRBD2,TRBJ2-1,CASSTPGGFRNEQFF,TGTGCCAGCTCAACCCCCGGGGGGTTCAGGAATGAGCAGTTCTTC
.,TRBV5-1,.,TRBJ1-3,CASSLNGERNTIYF,TGCGCCAGCAGTCTAAACGGGGAGCGAAACACCATATATTTT
.,TRBV28,.,TRBJ2-7,CASKDSSYEQYF,TGTGCCAGCAAGGACAGCTCCTACGAGCAGTACTTC
.,TRBV28,TRBD1,TRBJ2-1,CAITTGGDYNEQFF,TGTGCCATAACGACAGGGGGGGATTACAATGAGCAGTTCTTC